These 11 T cell receptor beta chains originate from one sample sequenced in a study of control samples from healthy donors and cancer patients. TCRdb's table, derived via immunoSEQ multiplex PCR, lists solely in-frame clones and lacks some. This repertoire shows approximately 150,000 clones, roughly 94% found once; its top ten account for 14%. The sample was PBMCs. Receptors were obtained from a man aged 55 to 70 with colorectal cancer.

The CDR3 DNA reads TGTGCCAGTAGTTCCCGGACAGGGAGAAGCAATCAGCCCCAGCATTTT. Translating it yields CASSSRTGRSNQPQHF. The chain carries TRBV19 and TRBJ1-5; the match to TRBD1 covers 8 bases. The CDR3 runs 16 residues. V trimming: 5 bases; J trimming: 1 base; junction bases outside the gene matches: 7. Germline CDR1 and CDR2: LNHDA and SQIVND (reference sequence).

The chain joins TRBV5-1 to TRBJ1-2; D perhaps matches TRBD1 (6 bases). Germline CDR1 reads SGHRS; CDR2 reads YFSETQ. Trimming stripped 0 bases from V and 5 bases from J, with 14 bases between. The CDR3 consists of 15 residues. Here the CDR3 reads CASSLETTGLYGYTF. Here the CDR3 DNA reads TGCGCCAGCAGCTTGGAGACGACAGGACTATATGGCTACACCTTC.

This chain links TRBV29-1 with TRBJ1-5; possibly TRBD1 for D (5 bases). Germline V CDR1 and CDR2: SQVTM, ANQGSEA. The V end lost 4 bases, the J end lost 2 bases, and 12 bases lay between the germline ends. The CDR3 is 14 amino acids. The CDR3 coding sequence is TGCAGCGTTGTTGAGGGGTTCGGCAATCAGCCCCAGCATTTT. Protein sequence: CSVVEGFGNQPQHF.

CDR3 coding DNA: TGTGCCAGCAGTCCCATAAACTATGATGAGACTGACGATCGTGGAAACACCATATATTTT. Its translation: CASSPINYDETDDRGNTIYF. The chain uses TRBV6-6 and TRBJ1-3, with D unresolved. The CDR3 runs 20 residues. Germline lookup yields CDR1 MNHNY and CDR2 SVGAGI (reference sequence). Deletions cut 5 bases from V and 3 bases from J, with 29 bases between.

The chain carries TRBV2 and TRBJ2-1; 7 bases map to TRBD1. Germline trimming cut 5 bases from V and 6 bases from J; bases unmatched to any gene: 7. CDR1 is SNHLY and CDR2 is FYNNEI in the germline V gene. This CDR3 is 14 amino acids long. This CDR3 reads CASSPGTVLNEQFF. Written as DNA, the CDR3 is TGTGCCAGCAGTCCCGGGACAGTCCTCAATGAGCAGTTCTTC.

J is TRBJ1-5 and V is TRBV5-1; D is uncertain. Looked up from germline, CDR1 is SGHRS and CDR2 is YFSETQ. The CDR3 runs to 14 residues. Trimming removed 2 bases from V and 1 base from J, with 7 bases in between. The CDR3 sequence is CASSLDASNQPQHF. The CDR3 DNA reads TGCGCCAGCAGCTTAGATGCGAGCAATCAGCCCCAGCATTTT.

This rearrangement joins TRBV4-3 to TRBJ1-4; D gene ambiguous. This CDR3 contains 16 residues. The V end was cut by 0 bases, the J end by 1 base, with 9 bases between. Germline V gene sequence: CDR1 LGHNA, CDR2 YSLEER. The CDR3 DNA reads TGCGCCAGCAGCCAAGACTGGGGTGTAACTAATGAAAAACTGTTTTTT. This sequence encodes CASSQDWGVTNEKLFF.

The chain carries TRBV7-8 and TRBJ2-2; the D is unclear. Germline assignment: CDR1 SGHVS and CDR2 FQNEAQ. There are 14 residues in the CDR3. V dropped 3 bases and J dropped 4 bases, with 9 bases sitting between them. The CDR3 region has the DNA TGTGCCAGCAGCTTCCGAGGTGGCACCGGGGAGCTGTTTTTT. It specifies CASSFRGGTGELFF.

The chain carries TRBV6-5 and TRBJ1-2, with 7 bases that match TRBD1. This CDR3 has 15 residues. The V gene end was trimmed by 9 bases and the J gene end by 4 bases; junction bases not matched to a gene: 14. Germline V CDR1 and CDR2: MNHEY, SVGAGI. CDR3 DNA sequence: TGTGCCAGTGCGACAGGGACCCAAACAATCTATGGCTACACCTTC. Residues: CASATGTQTIYGYTF.

The J gene is TRBJ1-1, the V gene TRBV2; TRBD1 agrees at 7 bases. From germline, CDR1 is SNHLY and CDR2 FYNNEI. V was clipped by 3 bases and J by 0 bases; unmatched bases: 7. CDR3 length equals 16 residues. CDR3 in amino acids: CASSDRTGVLNTEAFF. CDR3 DNA sequence: TGTGCCAGCAGTGATAGGACAGGCGTGCTGAACACTGAAGCTTTCTTT.

The chain is built from TRBV7-2 and TRBJ2-5; D gene unclear. Germline V lookup: CDR1 SGHTA, CDR2 FQGNSA. V lost 0 bases and J 1 base, leaving 3 bases between the germline ends. This CDR3 has 13 residues. Here the CDR3 DNA reads TGTGCCAGCAGCTTAGCTGCCCAAGAGACCCAGTACTTC. Amino acids: CASSLAAQETQYF. The full variable domain, in which reference TRBV7-2 and TRBJ2-5 provide the parts outside the CDR3, is GAGVSQSPSNKVTEKGKDVELRCDPISGHTALYWYRQSLGQGLEFLIYFQGNSAPDKSGLPSDRFSAERTGGSVSTLTIQRTQQEDSAVYLCASSLAAQETQYFGPGTRLLVL.